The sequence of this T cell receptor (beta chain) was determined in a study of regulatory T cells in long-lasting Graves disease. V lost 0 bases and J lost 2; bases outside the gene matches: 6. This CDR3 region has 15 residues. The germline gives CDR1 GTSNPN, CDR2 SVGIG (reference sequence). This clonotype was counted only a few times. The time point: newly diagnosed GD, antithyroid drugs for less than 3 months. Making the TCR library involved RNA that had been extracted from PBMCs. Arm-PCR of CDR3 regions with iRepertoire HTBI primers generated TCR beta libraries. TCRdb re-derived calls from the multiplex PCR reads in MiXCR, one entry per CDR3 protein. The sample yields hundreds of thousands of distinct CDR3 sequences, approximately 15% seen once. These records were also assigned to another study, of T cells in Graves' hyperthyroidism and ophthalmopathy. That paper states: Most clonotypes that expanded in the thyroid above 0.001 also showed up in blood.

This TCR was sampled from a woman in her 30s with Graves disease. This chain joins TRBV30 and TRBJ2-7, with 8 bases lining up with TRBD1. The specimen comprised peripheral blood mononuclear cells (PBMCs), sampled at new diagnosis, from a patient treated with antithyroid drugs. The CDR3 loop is CAWSVSTGAAYEQYF. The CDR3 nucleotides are TGTGCCTGGAGTGTATCGACAGGGGCAGCCTACGAGCAGTACTTC.